This T cell receptor (beta chain) was recovered during a study of CD4+ T cells in melanoma. Study results and caveats: A reported correlation linked neoantigen-specific CD4+ T cells to CD8+, macrophage and B cell function. Neoantigen-specific CD4+ T cells in melanoma reportedly had diverse differentiation states.

This CDR3 spans 16 amino acids. Germline V gene sequence: CDR1 MGHRA, CDR2 YSYEKL. V was cut by 0 bases and J by 0 bases, with 12 bases left in between. Only one count was recorded for this clone. The target antigen is unknown. TCRdb keeps only in-frame clones here, not all; method: immunoSEQ multiplex PCR. The sample lists about 50,000 clones, about 91% seen once, with about an eighth in the top ten. The clonotype was recovered from a human donor with melanoma. This chain links TRBV4-1 with TRBJ2-7; D is possibly TRBD1 (5 bases). The specimen was peripheral blood. The CDR3 protein is CASSQEERQSSYEQYF. The CDR3 DNA reads as TGCGCCAGCAGCCAAGAAGAGCGACAGAGCTCCTACGAGCAGTACTTC.